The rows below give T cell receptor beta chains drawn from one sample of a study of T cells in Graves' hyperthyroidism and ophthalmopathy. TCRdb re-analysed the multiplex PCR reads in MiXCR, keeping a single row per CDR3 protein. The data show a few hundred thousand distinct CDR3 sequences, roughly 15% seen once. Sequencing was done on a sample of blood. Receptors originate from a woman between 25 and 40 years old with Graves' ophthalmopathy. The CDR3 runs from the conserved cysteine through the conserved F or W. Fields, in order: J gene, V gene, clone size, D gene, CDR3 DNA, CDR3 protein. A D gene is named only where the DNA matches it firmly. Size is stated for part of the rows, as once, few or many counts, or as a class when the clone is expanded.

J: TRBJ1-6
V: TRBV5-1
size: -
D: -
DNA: TGCGCCAGCCAGCCCTTGGGACTCTCCTATAATTCACCCCTCCACTTT
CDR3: CASQPLGLSYNSPLHF

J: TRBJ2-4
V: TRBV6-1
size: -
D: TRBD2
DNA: TGTGCCAGCAGTGAACTAGCGGGGGGGAAAAACATTCAGTACTTC
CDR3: CASSELAGGKNIQYF

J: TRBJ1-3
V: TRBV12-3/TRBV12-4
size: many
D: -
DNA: TGTGCCAGCAGCTCTCAGGGGTTCAGTGGAAACACCATATATTTT
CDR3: CASSSQGFSGNTIYF

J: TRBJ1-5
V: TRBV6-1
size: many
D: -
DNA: TGTGCCAGCAGTCGGTGGGGGAGTAATCAGCCCCAGCATTTT
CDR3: CASSRWGSNQPQHF

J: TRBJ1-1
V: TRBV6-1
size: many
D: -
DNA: TGTGCCAGCAGTTATTTCCCCTCGGGGGGACTCTCGAACACTGAAGCTTTCTTT
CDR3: CASSYFPSGGLSNTEAFF

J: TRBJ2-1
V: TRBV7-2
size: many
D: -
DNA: TGTGCCACCGGCCGGGACAACTACAATGAGCAGTTCTTC
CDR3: CATGRDNYNEQFF

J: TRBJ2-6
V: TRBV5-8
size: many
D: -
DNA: TGTGCCAGCAGCTTATACCGGGCGGCTGGGGCCAACGTCCTGACTTTC
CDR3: CASSLYRAAGANVLTF

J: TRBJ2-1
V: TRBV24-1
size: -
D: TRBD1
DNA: TGTGCCACCAGTGACAGGGGACAGGGAAACAATGAGCAGTTCTTC
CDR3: CATSDRGQGNNEQFF

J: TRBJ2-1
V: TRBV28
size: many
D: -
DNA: TGTGCCAGCATCAAAAGTCGGTCCCAGTCGGGGGCTCCCTACAATGAGCAGTTCTTC
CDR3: CASIKSRSQSGAPYNEQFF

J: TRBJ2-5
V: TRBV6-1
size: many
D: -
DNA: TGTGCCAGCAGTCCCTCTGCGGGGGCCTACCAAGAGACCCAGTACTTC
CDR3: CASSPSAGAYQETQYF

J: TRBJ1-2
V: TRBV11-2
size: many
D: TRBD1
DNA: TGTGCCAGCAGCTTCGGACAGGGGAACTATGGCTACACCTTC
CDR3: CASSFGQGNYGYTF

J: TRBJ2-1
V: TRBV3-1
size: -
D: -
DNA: TGTGCCAGCAGCCAAGTCATTAATGAGCAGTTCTTC
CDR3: CASSQVINEQFF

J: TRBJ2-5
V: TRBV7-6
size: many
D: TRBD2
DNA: TGTGCCAGCAGCTTAGGGACTAGCGGGGTCGAGACCCAGTACTTC
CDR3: CASSLGTSGVETQYF

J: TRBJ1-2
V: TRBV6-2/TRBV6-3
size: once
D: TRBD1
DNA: TGTGCCAGCAGCGCTAAAAGCGGGACAGTAGGGGGGTATGGCTACACCTTC
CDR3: CASSAKSGTVGGYGYTF

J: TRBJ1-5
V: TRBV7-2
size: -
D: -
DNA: TGTGCCAGCAGCCCTGGACTAGCGACAGATACGCAGCATTTT
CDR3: CASSPGLATDTQHF

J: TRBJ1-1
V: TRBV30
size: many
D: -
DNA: TGTGCCTGGAGTGTACGGGGTATAATGAACACTGAAGCTTTCTTT
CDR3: CAWSVRGIMNTEAFF

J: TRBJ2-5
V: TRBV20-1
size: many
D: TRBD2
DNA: TGCAGTGCCCACCAAGCGGGGGAGACCCAGTACTTC
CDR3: CSAHQAGETQYF

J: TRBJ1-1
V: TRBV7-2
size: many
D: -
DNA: TGTGCCAGCAGCTTAATGTTAGGGAACACTGAAGCTTTCTTT
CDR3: CASSLMLGNTEAFF

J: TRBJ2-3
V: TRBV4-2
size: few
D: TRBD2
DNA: TGTGCCAGCAGCATTGCAGGGACTAGCGGTAGCACAGATACGCAGTATTTT
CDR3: CASSIAGTSGSTDTQYF

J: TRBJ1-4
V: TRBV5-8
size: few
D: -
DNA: TGTGCCAGCAGCTTGTTCAGAAATGAAAAACTGTTTTTT
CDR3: CASSLFRNEKLFF

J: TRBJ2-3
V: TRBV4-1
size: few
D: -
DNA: TGCGCCAGCAGCCTAAGTACGGTTCTTGATCTCACAGATACGCAGTATTTT
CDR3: CASSLSTVLDLTDTQYF

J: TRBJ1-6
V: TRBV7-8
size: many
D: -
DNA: TGTGCCAGCACCCAATTCGGGGGCAATTCACCCCTCCACTTT
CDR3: CASTQFGGNSPLHF

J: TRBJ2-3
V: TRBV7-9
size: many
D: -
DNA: TGTGCCAGCAGCCCAAGCGGGTCAAGCACAGATACGCAGTATTTT
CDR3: CASSPSGSSTDTQYF

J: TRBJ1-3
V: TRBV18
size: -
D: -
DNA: TGTGCCAGCTCCGCGTTGAAAGGGTTAAATGGAAACACCATATATTTT
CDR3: CASSALKGLNGNTIYF

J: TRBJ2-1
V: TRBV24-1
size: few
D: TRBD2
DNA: TGTGCCACCAGTGACACGCGACTAGCGGGGGTACCCTCTCTCGGTGAGCAGTTCTTC
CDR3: CATSDTRLAGVPSLGEQFF

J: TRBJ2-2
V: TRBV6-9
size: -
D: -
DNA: TGTGCCAGCAGTTACCGGGGTGTCACCGGGGAGCTGTTTTTT
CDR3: CASSYRGVTGELFF

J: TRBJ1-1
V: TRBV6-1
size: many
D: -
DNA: TGTGCCAGCAGTCCCATGCTCACTGAAGCTTTCTTT
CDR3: CASSPMLTEAFF

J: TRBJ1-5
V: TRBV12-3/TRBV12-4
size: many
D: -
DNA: TGTGCCAGCAGTTTAGTCGGACAAAGAAATCAGCCCCAGCATTTT
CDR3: CASSLVGQRNQPQHF

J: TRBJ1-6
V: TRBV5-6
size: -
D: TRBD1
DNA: TGTGCCAGCAGCTTGGGACAGGGATTTCCCCTCCACTTT
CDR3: CASSLGQGFPLHF